The clone carrying this TCR beta chain was detected only once. Its antigen remains unknown. This record comes from a study of cytomegalovirus exposure and HLA in healthy donors. CDR3 size: 16 residues. V was clipped by 5 bases and J by 0 bases, with 14 bases between them. Germline CDR1 is SGHNT and CDR2 is YENEEA. PCR primers comprised 60 Vbeta and 13 Jbeta primers. The table came from immunoSEQ multiplex PCR; TCRdb's copy has only in-frame clones and leaves some out. The sample contains 95,000 to 100,000 clones, approximately 89% of which appear only once. The study's findings and limits: Later analysis showed TCR association rates varying by HLA locus, highest for DRB1 and lowest for HLA-C. Donors were assumed by presence/absence analyses to have roughly uniform sequencing depth. 87-base-pair reads could not separate some V segments, including TRBV6-2 and TRBV6-3.

This sequence was found in a man between 25 and 39 years old in good health and CMV-seronegative. Sequencing input: PBMCs. The chain is built from TRBV11-3 and TRBJ2-1, with D unresolved. The CDR3 reads CASSRRGKSSYNEQFF. In DNA, the CDR3 is TGTGCCAGCAGCCGTAGAGGCAAATCCTCCTACAATGAGCAGTTCTTC.